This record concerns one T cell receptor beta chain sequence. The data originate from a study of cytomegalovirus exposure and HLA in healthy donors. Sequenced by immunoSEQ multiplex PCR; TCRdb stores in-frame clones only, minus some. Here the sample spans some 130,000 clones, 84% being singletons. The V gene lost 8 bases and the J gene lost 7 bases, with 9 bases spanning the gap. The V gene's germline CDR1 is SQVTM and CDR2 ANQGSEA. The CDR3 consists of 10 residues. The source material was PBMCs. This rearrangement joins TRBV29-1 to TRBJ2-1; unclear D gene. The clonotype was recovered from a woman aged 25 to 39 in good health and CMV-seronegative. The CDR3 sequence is CSYSRNEQFF. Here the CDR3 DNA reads TGCAGCTACAGCCGGAATGAGCAGTTCTTC.